The T cell receptor beta chain under discussion was sequenced for a study of blood T cells in healthy people across ages. Study findings and constraints: Researchers report that TCR beta diversity correlated strongly with naive T cell percentage.

PCR was performed a second time for about 7 to 11 cycles using a sample-barcoded 5' primer and a J-beta primer mix. One entry per CDR3 protein, called by TCRdb with MiXCR from the 5' RACE reads. The sample lists over 700,000 distinct CDR3 sequences, about 53% seen once, with about 38% in the top ten. Per the germline V gene, CDR1 is SGHRS and CDR2 is YFSETQ. J gave up 1 base and V 7 bases, and 6 bases lay outside the gene matches. This CDR3 region has 14 residues. This clonotype was seen a few times. Its cognate antigen is unknown. Isolation yielded PBMCs, at least 7 million per sample, in every case. Sequencing input: blood. V usage is TRBV5-1 and J usage is TRBJ1-1; TRBD1 matches at 8 bases. The sequence derives from a man aged 80 or over in good health. The CDR3 DNA follows: TGCGCCAGCTGGGCAGGGGGCACGAACACTGAAGCTTTCTTT. This codes for CASWAGGTNTEAFF.